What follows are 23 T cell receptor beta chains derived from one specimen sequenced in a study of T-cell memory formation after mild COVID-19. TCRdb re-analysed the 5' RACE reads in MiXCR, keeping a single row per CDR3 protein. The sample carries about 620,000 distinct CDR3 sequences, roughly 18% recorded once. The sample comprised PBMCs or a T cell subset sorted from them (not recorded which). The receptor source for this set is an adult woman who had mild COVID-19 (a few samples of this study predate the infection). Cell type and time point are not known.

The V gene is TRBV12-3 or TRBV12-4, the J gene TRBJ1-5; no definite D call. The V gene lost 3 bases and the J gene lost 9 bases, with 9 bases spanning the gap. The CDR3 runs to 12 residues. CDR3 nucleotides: TGTGCCAGCAGTTTCGGCGCAGGGCCCCAGCATTTT. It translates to CASSFGAGPQHF.

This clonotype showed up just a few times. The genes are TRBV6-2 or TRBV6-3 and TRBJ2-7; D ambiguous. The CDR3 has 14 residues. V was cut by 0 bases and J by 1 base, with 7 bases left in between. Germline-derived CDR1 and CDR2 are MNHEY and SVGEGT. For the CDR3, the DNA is TGTGCCAGCAGTTACTCGGTCGGTTCCTACGAGCAGTACTTC. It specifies CASSYSVGSYEQYF.

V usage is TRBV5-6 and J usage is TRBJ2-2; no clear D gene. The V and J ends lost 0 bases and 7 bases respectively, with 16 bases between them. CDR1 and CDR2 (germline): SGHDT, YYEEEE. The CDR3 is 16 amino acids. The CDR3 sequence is CASSLALGSFGGELFF. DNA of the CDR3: TGTGCCAGCAGCTTGGCCCTCGGTAGCTTTGGCGGGGAGCTGTTTTTT.

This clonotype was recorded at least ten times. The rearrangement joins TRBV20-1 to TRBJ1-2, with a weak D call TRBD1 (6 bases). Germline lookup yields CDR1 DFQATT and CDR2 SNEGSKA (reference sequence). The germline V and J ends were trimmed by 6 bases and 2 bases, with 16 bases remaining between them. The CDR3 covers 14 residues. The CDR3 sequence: CSADPDRQNYGYTF. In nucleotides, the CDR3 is TGCAGTGCAGATCCCGACAGGCAGAACTATGGCTACACCTTC.

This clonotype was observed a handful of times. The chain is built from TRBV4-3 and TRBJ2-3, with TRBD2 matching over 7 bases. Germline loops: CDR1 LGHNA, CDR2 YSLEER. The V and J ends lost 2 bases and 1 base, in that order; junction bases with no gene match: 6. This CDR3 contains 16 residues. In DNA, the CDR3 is TGCGCCAGCAGCCAACGCGGGCTAGCGGGCACAGATACGCAGTATTTT. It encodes CASSQRGLAGTDTQYF.

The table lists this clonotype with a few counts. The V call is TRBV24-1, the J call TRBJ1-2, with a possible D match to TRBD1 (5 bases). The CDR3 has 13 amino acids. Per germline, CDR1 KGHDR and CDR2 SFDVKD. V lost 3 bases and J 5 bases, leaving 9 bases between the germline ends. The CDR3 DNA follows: TGTGCCACCAGTGATCCCGACAGTTATGGCTACACCTTC. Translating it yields CATSDPDSYGYTF.

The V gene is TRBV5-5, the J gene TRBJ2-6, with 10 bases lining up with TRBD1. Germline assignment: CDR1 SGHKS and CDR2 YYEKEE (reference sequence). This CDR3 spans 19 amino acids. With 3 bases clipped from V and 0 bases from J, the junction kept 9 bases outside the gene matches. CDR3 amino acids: CASSSLGTGARSGANVLTF. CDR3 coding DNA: TGTGCCAGCAGCTCCCTCGGGACAGGGGCACGCTCTGGGGCCAACGTCCTGACTTTC.

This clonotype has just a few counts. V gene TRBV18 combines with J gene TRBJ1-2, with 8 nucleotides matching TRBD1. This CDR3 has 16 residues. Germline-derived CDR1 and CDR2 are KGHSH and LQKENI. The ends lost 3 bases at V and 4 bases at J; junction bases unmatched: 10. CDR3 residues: CASSPGGQAAPYGYTF. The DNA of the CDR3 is TGTGCCAGCTCACCGGGGGGACAGGCGGCGCCCTATGGCTACACCTTC.

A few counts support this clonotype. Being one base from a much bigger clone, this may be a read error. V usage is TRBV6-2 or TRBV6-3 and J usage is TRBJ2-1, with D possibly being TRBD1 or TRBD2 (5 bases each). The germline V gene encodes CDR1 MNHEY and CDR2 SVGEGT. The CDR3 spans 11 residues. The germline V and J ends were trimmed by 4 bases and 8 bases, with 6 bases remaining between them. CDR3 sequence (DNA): TGTGCCAGCAGTTGGGGGTATGAGCAGTTCTTC. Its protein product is CASSWGYEQFF.

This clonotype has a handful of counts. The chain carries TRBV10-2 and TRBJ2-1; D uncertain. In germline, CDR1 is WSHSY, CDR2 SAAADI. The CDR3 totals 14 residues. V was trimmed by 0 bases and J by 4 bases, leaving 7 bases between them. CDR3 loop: CASSESYTYNEQFF. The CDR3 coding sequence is TGCGCCAGCAGTGAGTCATACACGTACAATGAGCAGTTCTTC.

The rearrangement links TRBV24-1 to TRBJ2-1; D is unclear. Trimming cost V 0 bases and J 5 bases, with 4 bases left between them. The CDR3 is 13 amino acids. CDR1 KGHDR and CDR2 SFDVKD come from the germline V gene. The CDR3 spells CATSDLANNEQFF. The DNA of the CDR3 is TGTGCCACCAGTGATTTGGCCAACAATGAGCAGTTCTTC.

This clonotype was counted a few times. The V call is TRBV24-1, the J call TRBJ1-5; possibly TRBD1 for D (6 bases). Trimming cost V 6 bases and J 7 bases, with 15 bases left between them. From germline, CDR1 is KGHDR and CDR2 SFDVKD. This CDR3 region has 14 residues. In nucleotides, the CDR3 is TGTGCCACCAGTCTAGGGGGGGCCGGCCAGCCCCAGCATTTT. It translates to CATSLGGAGQPQHF.

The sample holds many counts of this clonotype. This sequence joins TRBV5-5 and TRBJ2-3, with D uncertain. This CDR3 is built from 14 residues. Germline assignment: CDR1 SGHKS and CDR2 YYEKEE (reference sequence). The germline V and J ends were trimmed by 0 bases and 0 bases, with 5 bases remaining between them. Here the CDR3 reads CASSLGQSTDTQYF. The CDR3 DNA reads TGTGCCAGCAGCTTGGGACAAAGCACAGATACGCAGTATTTT.

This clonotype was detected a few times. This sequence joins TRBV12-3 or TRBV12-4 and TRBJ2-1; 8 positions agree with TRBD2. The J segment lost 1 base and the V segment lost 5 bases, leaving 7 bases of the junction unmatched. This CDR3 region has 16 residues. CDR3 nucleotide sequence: TGTGCCAGCAGTCGTAGCGGGGCCACTTCCTACAATGAGCAGTTCTTC. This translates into CASSRSGATSYNEQFF.

This CDR3 is CASSLEASGYTDTQYF. Written as DNA, the CDR3 is TGTGCCAGCAGCTTAGAAGCTAGCGGCTACACAGATACGCAGTATTTT. The V gene is TRBV7-8, the J gene TRBJ2-3; TRBD2 matches at 7 bases. The length of the CDR3 is 16 residues. The germline V gene has CDR1 SGHVS and CDR2 FQNEAQ. Trimming at V came to 1 base and at J to 2 bases, leaving 6 bases not matched to a gene. Combining the CDR3 with reference TRBV7-8 and TRBJ2-3 gives the whole variable domain GAGVSQSPRYKVAKRGQDVALRCDPISGHVSLFWYQQALGQGPEFLTYFQNEAQLDKSGLPSDRFFAERPEGSVSTLKIQRTQQEDSAVYLCASSLEASGYTDTQYFGPGTRLTVL.

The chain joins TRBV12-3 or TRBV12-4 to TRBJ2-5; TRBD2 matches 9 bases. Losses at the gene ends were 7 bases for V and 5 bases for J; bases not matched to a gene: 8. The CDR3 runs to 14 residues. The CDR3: CASTGTSSMETQYF. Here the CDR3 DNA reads TGTGCCAGCACCGGGACTAGCTCCATGGAGACCCAGTACTTC.

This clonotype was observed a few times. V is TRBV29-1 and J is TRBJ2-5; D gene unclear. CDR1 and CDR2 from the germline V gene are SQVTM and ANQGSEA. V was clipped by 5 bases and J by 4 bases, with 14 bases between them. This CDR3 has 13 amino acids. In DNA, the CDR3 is TGCAGCGTTCATAGTGGCCTAGGAGAGACCCAGTACTTC. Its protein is CSVHSGLGETQYF. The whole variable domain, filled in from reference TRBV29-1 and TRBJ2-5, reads SAVISQKPSRDICQRGTSLTIQCQVDSQVTMMFWYRQQPGQSLTLIATANQGSEATYESGFVIDKFPISRPNLTFSTLTVSNMSPEDSSIYLCSVHSGLGETQYFGPGTRLLVL.

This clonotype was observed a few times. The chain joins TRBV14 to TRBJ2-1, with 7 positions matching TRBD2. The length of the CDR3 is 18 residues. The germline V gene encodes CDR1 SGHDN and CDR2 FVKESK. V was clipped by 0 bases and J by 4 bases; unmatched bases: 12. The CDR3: CASSQDPNAGVLYNEQFF. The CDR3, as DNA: TGTGCCAGCAGCCAAGATCCCAATGCGGGAGTTTTGTACAATGAGCAGTTCTTC.

The CDR3 DNA follows: TGTGCCAGCAGCAAAAAGAGGGGAAGGGGTCGACCAGATACGCAGTATTTT. Translating gives CASSKKRGRGRPDTQYF. The genes are TRBV6-5 and TRBJ2-3; D tentatively fits TRBD1 or TRBD2 (5 bases each). The CDR3 has 17 residues. Trimming shortened V by 6 bases and J by 4 bases, and 23 bases separated the two germline ends. Looked up from germline, CDR1 is MNHEY and CDR2 is SVGAGI.

The CDR3 region has the DNA TGTGCCACCAGGTCGGGACAGGGGAACACTGAAGCTTTCTTT. This sequence encodes CATRSGQGNTEAFF. The chain recombines TRBV24-1 with TRBJ1-1, with TRBD1 matching over 9 bases. V was pared by 7 bases and J by 1 base, with 3 bases of the junction left unmatched. Germline V lookup: CDR1 KGHDR, CDR2 SFDVKD. The CDR3 is 14 residues long.

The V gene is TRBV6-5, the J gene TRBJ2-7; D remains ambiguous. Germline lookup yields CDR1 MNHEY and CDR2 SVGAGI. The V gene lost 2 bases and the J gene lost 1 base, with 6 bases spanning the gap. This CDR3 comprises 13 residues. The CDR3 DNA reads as TGTGCCAGCAGTTACAGGTTTTCCTACGAGCAGTACTTC. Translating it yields CASSYRFSYEQYF.

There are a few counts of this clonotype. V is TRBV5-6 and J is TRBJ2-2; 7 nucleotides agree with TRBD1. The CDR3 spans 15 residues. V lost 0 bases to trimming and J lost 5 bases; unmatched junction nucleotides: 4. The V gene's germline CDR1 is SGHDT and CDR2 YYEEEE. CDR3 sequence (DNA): TGTGCCAGCAGCTTGGCCTACAGGGGTACCGGGGAGCTGTTTTTT. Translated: CASSLAYRGTGELFF.

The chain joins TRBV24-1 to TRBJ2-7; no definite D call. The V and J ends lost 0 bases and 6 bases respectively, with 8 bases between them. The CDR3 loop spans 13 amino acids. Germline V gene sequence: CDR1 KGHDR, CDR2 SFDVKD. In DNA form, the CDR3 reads TGTGCCACCAGTGATTTGCTGACGCGCGAGCAGTACTTC. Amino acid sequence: CATSDLLTREQYF.